Following are 8 T cell receptor beta chains from one sample sequenced in a study of T cells after somatic rescue of genetic block. Data came from immunoSEQ multiplex PCR; TCRdb stores just in-frame clones and leaves some out. The repertoire holds some 68,000 clones, with approximately 91% as singletons. The material sequenced was peripheral blood mononuclear cells (PBMCs). The receptors shown here come from a man younger than 45.

The chain links TRBV7-8 to TRBJ2-7; 10 bases fit TRBD1. The J segment lost 6 bases and the V segment lost 7 bases, leaving 12 bases of the junction unmatched. CDR1 is SGHVS, CDR2 FQNEAQ, per germline. This CDR3 region has 15 residues. The CDR3 is CASTPWVGQGGEQYF. CDR3 in DNA: TGTGCCAGCACCCCATGGGTCGGACAGGGGGGCGAGCAGTACTTC. Full variable domain (remainder filled in from reference TRBV7-8 and TRBJ2-7): GAGVSQSPRYKVAKRGQDVALRCDPISGHVSLFWYQQALGQGPEFLTYFQNEAQLDKSGLPSDRFFAERPEGSVSTLKIQRTQQEDSAVYLCASTPWVGQGGEQYFGPGTRLTVT.

The chain employs TRBV6-1 and TRBJ1-2; D not certain. The CDR3 totals 15 residues. The germline gives CDR1 MNHNS, CDR2 SASEGT. The V end was cut by 2 bases, the J end by 0 bases, with 10 bases between. The DNA of the CDR3 is TGTGCCAGCAGTGAATCGGCGGGGTCTAACTATGGCTACACCTTC. Protein sequence: CASSESAGSNYGYTF.

The rearrangement joins TRBV5-6 to TRBJ2-7; 7 bases line up with TRBD1. Germline V gene lookup returns CDR1 SGHDT and CDR2 YYEEEE. The trim removed 4 bases at V and 5 bases at J, leaving 3 bases unmatched. The CDR3 sequence is 12 residues long. The DNA for the CDR3 is TGTGCCAGCAGCGTTACAGGGGACGAGCAGTACTTC. Protein: CASSVTGDEQYF.

The J gene is TRBJ2-1, the V gene TRBV6-5; D gene uncertain. Trimming left V 2 bases short and J 7 bases short, with 12 bases between. Looked up from germline, CDR1 is MNHEY and CDR2 is SVGAGI. This CDR3 has 14 residues. CDR3 sequence reads: CASSYDSEWNEQFF. In DNA form, the CDR3 reads TGTGCCAGCAGTTACGACTCCGAGTGGAATGAGCAGTTCTTC.

The rearrangement joins TRBV7-2 to TRBJ1-5; a weak D match, TRBD1 (6 bases). CDR3 length: 14 amino acids. V dropped 5 bases and J dropped 3 bases, with 11 bases sitting between them. CDR1 SGHTA and CDR2 FQGNSA come from the germline V gene. CDR3 in amino acids: CASSLTGNNQPQHF. For the CDR3, the DNA is TGTGCCAGCAGCCTCACAGGGAACAATCAGCCCCAGCATTTT. The whole variable domain, filled in from reference TRBV7-2 and TRBJ1-5, reads GAGVSQSPSNKVTEKGKDVELRCDPISGHTALYWYRQSLGQGLEFLIYFQGNSAPDKSGLPSDRFSAERTGGSVSTLTIQRTQQEDSAVYLCASSLTGNNQPQHFGDGTRLSIL.

In its sample, this clone was seen a few times. Other DNA sequences in this sample translate to the same CDR3. CDR3 sequence reads: CATSLRTDYSNQPQHF. CDR3 in DNA: TGTGCCACTTCACTCCGGACGGACTATAGCAATCAGCCCCAGCATTTT. V usage is TRBV7-8 and J usage is TRBJ1-5; D not resolved. Germline V lookup: CDR1 SGHVS, CDR2 FQNEAQ. Between the trimmed V and J ends, which lost 10 bases and 0 bases, there was a span of 19 bases. This CDR3 is built from 16 residues.

V is TRBV19 and J is TRBJ1-3; weak D call: TRBD1 (5 bases). Germline V gene data show CDR1 as LNHDA and CDR2 as SQIVND (reference sequence). V was pared by 3 bases and J by 8 bases, with 11 bases between. There are 13 residues in the CDR3. CDR3 sequence: CASSMGQMDTIYF. The CDR3 DNA follows: TGTGCCAGTAGTATGGGGCAGATGGACACCATATATTTT.

This chain links TRBV15 with TRBJ2-1, with D hard to call. V dropped 1 base and J dropped 5 bases, with 24 bases sitting between them. CDR3 length equals 19 residues. Germline V gives CDR1 LNHNV, CDR2 YYDKDF (reference sequence). Written as DNA, the CDR3 is TGTGCCACCAGCAGAGGGGTTCTCACAAGCCCGCTTTTGGACAATGAGCAGTTCTTC. It is translated as CATSRGVLTSPLLDNEQFF.